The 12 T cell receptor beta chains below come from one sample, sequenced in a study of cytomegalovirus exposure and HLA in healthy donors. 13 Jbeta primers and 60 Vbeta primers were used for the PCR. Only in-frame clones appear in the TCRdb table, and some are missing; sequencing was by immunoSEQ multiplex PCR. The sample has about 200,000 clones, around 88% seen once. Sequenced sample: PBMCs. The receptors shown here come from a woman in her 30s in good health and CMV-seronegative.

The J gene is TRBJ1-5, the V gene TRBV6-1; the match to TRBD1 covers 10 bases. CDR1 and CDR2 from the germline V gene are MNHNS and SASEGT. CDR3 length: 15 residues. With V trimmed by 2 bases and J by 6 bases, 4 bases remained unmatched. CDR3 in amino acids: CASSEWGTGVQPQHF. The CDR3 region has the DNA TGTGCCAGCAGTGAATGGGGGACAGGGGTTCAGCCCCAGCATTTT.

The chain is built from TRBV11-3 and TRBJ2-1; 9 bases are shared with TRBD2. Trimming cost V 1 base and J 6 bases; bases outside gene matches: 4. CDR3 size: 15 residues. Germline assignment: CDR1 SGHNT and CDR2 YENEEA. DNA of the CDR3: TGTGCCAGCAGCTTAGGACTAGCGGAGACCAATGAGCAGTTCTTC. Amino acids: CASSLGLAETNEQFF.

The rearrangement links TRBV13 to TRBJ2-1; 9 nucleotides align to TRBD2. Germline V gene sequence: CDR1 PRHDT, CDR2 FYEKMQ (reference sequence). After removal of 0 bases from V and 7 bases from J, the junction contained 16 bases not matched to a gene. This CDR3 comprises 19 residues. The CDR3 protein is CASSLGPMGGRAVVNEQFF. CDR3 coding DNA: TGTGCCAGCAGCTTAGGCCCCATGGGCGGGAGGGCCGTAGTTAATGAGCAGTTCTTC. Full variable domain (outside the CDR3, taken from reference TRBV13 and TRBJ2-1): AAGVIQSPRHLIKEKRETATLKCYPIPRHDTVYWYQQGPGQDPQFLISFYEKMQSDKGSIPDRFSAQQFSDYHSELNMSSLELGDSALYFCASSLGPMGGRAVVNEQFFGPGTRLTVL.

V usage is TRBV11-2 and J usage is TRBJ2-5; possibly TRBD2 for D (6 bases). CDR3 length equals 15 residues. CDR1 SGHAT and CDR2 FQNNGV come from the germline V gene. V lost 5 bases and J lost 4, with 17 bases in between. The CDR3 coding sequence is TGTGCCAGCAGCCTGGGGGGTGGGTTTCGAGAGACCCAGTACTTC. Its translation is CASSLGGGFRETQYF.

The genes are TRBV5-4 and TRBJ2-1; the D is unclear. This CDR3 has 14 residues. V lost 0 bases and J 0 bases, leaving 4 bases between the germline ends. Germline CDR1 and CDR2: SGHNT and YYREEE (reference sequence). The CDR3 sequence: CASSLAGSYNEQFF. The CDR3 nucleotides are TGTGCCAGCAGCTTGGCCGGCTCCTACAATGAGCAGTTCTTC. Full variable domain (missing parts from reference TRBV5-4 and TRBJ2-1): ETGVTQSPTHLIKTRGQQVTLRCSSQSGHNTVSWYQQALGQGPQFIFQYYREEENGRGNFPPRFSGLQFPNYSSELNVNALELDDSALYLCASSLAGSYNEQFFGPGTRLTVL.

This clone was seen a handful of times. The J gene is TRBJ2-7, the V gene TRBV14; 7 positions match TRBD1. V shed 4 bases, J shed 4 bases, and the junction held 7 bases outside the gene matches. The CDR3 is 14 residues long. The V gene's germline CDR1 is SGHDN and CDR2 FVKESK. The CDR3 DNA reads TGTGCCAGCAGCCTCCGGGACAGACTTTACGAGCAGTACTTC. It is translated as CASSLRDRLYEQYF.

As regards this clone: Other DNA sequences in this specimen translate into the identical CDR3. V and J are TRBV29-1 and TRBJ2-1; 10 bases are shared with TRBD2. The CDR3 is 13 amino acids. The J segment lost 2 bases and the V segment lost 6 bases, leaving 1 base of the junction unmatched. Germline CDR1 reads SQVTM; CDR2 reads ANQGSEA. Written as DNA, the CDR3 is TGCAGCGTAAGCGGGAGGGCCTACAATGAGCAGTTCTTC. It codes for CSVSGRAYNEQFF.

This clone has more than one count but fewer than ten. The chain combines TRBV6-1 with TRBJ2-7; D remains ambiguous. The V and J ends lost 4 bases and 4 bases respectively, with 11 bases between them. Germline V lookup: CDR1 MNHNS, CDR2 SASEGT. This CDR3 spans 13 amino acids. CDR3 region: CASSAARYYEQYF. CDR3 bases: TGTGCCAGCAGTGCCGCACGGTATTACGAGCAGTACTTC.

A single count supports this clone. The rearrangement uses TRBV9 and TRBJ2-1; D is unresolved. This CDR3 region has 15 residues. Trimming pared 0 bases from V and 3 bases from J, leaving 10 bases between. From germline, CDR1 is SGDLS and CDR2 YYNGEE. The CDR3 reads CASSVVGDLYNEQFF. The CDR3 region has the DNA TGTGCCAGCAGCGTAGTCGGAGACCTCTACAATGAGCAGTTCTTC.

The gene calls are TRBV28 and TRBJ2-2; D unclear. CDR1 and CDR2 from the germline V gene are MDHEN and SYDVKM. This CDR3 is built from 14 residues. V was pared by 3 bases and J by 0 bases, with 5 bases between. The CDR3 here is CASSFLPNTGELFF. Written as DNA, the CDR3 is TGTGCCAGCAGTTTCCTCCCGAACACCGGGGAGCTGTTTTTT.

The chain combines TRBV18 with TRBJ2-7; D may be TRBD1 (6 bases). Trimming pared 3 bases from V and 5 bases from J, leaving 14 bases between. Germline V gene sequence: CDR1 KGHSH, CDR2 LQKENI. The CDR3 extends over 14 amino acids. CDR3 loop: CASSPSQGLDEQYF. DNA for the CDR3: TGTGCCAGCTCACCTTCGCAGGGGCTCGACGAGCAGTACTTC.

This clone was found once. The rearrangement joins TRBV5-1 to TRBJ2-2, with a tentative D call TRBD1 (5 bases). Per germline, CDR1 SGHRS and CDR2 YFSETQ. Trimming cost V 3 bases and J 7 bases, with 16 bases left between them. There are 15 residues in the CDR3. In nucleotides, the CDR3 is TGCGCCAGCAGCTCGGCCCAACTCAGGGTCGGGGAGCTGTTTTTT. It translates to CASSSAQLRVGELFF.